These T cell receptor beta chains were read from a single sample in a study of blood T cell repertoires in COVID-19. Generated by immunoSEQ multiplex PCR, the TCRdb table keeps only in-frame clones and is missing some. The sample lists around 260,000 clones; about nine tenths were seen once. Sequencing was performed on peripheral blood. These receptors all stem from a man between 60 and 75 years old who had recovered from COVID-19. Both conserved end residues are part of each CDR3. The order of the fields is J gene, D gene, V gene, clone size, CDR3 DNA, CDR3 protein. A D gene is named only where the DNA matches it firmly. Clone size appears in some rows only: once, few, many, or a class for an expanded clone.

J: TRBJ2-3; D: TRBD2; V: TRBV6-4; size: -; DNA: TGTGCCAGCAGTGACTCGCCTAGCGGGGATAGCACAGATACGCAGTATTTT; CDR3: CASSDSPSGDSTDTQYF
J: TRBJ2-3; D: -; V: TRBV9; size: once; DNA: TGTGCCAGCAGCGTACTAGCCCTCACAGATACGCAGTATTTT; CDR3: CASSVLALTDTQYF
J: TRBJ2-1; D: -; V: TRBV7-3; size: -; DNA: TGTGCCAGCAGCTCCATAGTCCTGGATGAGCAGTTCTTC; CDR3: CASSSIVLDEQFF
J: TRBJ1-4; D: TRBD1; V: TRBV19; size: -; DNA: TGTGCCAGTAGTAGGGACAGGGGAGCTAATGAAAAACTGTTTTTT; CDR3: CASSRDRGANEKLFF
J: TRBJ1-2; D: -; V: TRBV19; size: -; DNA: TGTGCCAGTAGTACGCCCGGGACTACGGATGGCTACACCTTC; CDR3: CASSTPGTTDGYTF
J: TRBJ1-1; D: -; V: TRBV11-2; size: -; DNA: TGTGCCAGCAGCTTAGACGTAGGCGGGGGAAGGGGCACTGAAGCTTTCTTT; CDR3: CASSLDVGGGRGTEAFF
J: TRBJ2-1; D: -; V: TRBV4-2; size: once; DNA: TGTGCCAGCAGCCACGCGACTTACAATGAGCAGTTCTTC; CDR3: CASSHATYNEQFF
J: TRBJ2-1; D: -; V: TRBV27; size: -; DNA: TGTGCCAGCAGTCCTCAAGGGGGGGCGGGGTCCTACAATGAGCAGTTCTTC; CDR3: CASSPQGGAGSYNEQFF
J: TRBJ2-7; D: -; V: TRBV18; size: -; DNA: TGTGCCAGCCGAACAGGGTCTAACGAGCAGTACTTC; CDR3: CASRTGSNEQYF
J: TRBJ2-7; D: -; V: TRBV7-8; size: -; DNA: TGTGCCAGCAGCTTAGGCAGGGAATTCGAGCAGTACTTC; CDR3: CASSLGREFEQYF
J: TRBJ1-5; D: -; V: TRBV5-1; size: -; DNA: TGCGCCAGCATAACCGTGGGCCTCATTGGGCGCAATCAGCCCCAGCATTTT; CDR3: CASITVGLIGRNQPQHF
J: TRBJ1-1; D: -; V: TRBV27; size: -; DNA: TGTGCCAGCAGTTTGGGGCACAGGGTTCGGACTGAAGCTTTCTTT; CDR3: CASSLGHRVRTEAFF
J: TRBJ2-7; D: TRBD2; V: TRBV5-4; size: -; DNA: TGTGCCAGCAGCTTGGGGCTAGCGGTGGGCGAGCAGTACTTC; CDR3: CASSLGLAVGEQYF
J: TRBJ2-5; D: TRBD2; V: TRBV18; size: -; DNA: TGTGCCAGCACACTGCGGGGGGACCAAGAGACCCAGTACTTC; CDR3: CASTLRGDQETQYF
J: TRBJ1-3; D: TRBD1; V: TRBV7-6; size: -; DNA: TGTGCCAGCAGCGGCTACCGGGACAGCTCTGGAAACACCATATATTTT; CDR3: CASSGYRDSSGNTIYF
J: TRBJ1-5; D: TRBD1; V: TRBV15; size: -; DNA: TGTGCCACCAGCCGACAGGGAGATTATCAGCCCCAGCATTTT; CDR3: CATSRQGDYQPQHF
J: TRBJ1-4; D: TRBD1; V: TRBV9; size: -; DNA: TGTGCCAGCAGCTTTCGGGACAGTCTAACTAATGAAAAACTGTTTTTT; CDR3: CASSFRDSLTNEKLFF
J: TRBJ1-2; D: -; V: TRBV9; size: -; DNA: TGTGCCAGCAGCGTAGGGGCAGGCGGCTACACCTTC; CDR3: CASSVGAGGYTF
J: TRBJ1-6; D: -; V: TRBV4-1; size: few; DNA: TGCGCCAGCAGCCAAGACGCCCTCGGGCGGGATAATTCACCCCTCCACTTT; CDR3: CASSQDALGRDNSPLHF
J: TRBJ2-3; D: -; V: TRBV5-1; size: -; DNA: TGCGCCAGCAGCTTCAGGACAGACACAGATACGCAGTATTTT; CDR3: CASSFRTDTDTQYF
J: TRBJ1-2; D: TRBD1; V: TRBV7-9; size: -; DNA: TGTGCCAGCAGCGCCCGGGGGACAGAATATGGCTACACCTTC; CDR3: CASSARGTEYGYTF
J: TRBJ1-1; D: TRBD1; V: TRBV5-1; size: -; DNA: TGCGCCAGCAGCTTAACAGGGGTTGGGAGTTACACTGAAGCTTTCTTT; CDR3: CASSLTGVGSYTEAFF
J: TRBJ2-2; D: TRBD1; V: TRBV9; size: -; DNA: TGTGCCAGCAGCGTAGGAGGGACAGGGGCTACCGGGGAGCTGTTTTTT; CDR3: CASSVGGTGATGELFF
J: TRBJ2-1; D: TRBD2; V: TRBV19; size: -; DNA: TGTGCCAGTAGTATTGAGATAGCGGGGGGGTACAATGAGCAGTTCTTC; CDR3: CASSIEIAGGYNEQFF
J: TRBJ2-3; D: -; V: TRBV2; size: -; DNA: TGTGCCAGCAGTGAACTACGGGACTTCCCTAGCACAGATACGCAGTATTTT; CDR3: CASSELRDFPSTDTQYF
J: TRBJ1-4; D: -; V: TRBV6-5; size: -; DNA: TGTGCCAGCAGCTCCGGGAAAAATGAAAAACTGTTTTTT; CDR3: CASSSGKNEKLFF
J: TRBJ1-4; D: TRBD1; V: TRBV29-1; size: -; DNA: TGCAGCGTCGCCGGGACAGGGCCCGAAAAACTGTTTTTT; CDR3: CSVAGTGPEKLFF
J: TRBJ2-7; D: -; V: TRBV10-3; size: -; DNA: TGTGCCATCAGTGGAGGACAGTACGAGCAGTACTTC; CDR3: CAISGGQYEQYF
J: TRBJ2-7; D: -; V: TRBV5-1; size: -; DNA: TGCGCCAGCAGCTTGGAGGCGGGGGCTCCCTACGAGCAGTACTTC; CDR3: CASSLEAGAPYEQYF
J: TRBJ2-1; D: -; V: TRBV21-1; size: -; DNA: TGTGCCAGCAGCACTACGCAGTTCTTC; CDR3: CASSTTQFF
J: TRBJ2-2; D: TRBD1; V: TRBV5-1; size: few; DNA: TGCGCCAGCAGCTTGGACAGGGGTGACACCGGGGAGCTGTTTTTT; CDR3: CASSLDRGDTGELFF
J: TRBJ2-3; D: -; V: TRBV24-1; size: -; DNA: TGTGCCACCAGCAGTACAGGGACCCTCGGAGATACGCAGTATTTT; CDR3: CATSSTGTLGDTQYF
J: TRBJ1-6; D: -; V: TRBV6-5; size: once; DNA: TGTGCCAGCAGGGACAGAAGTAATTCACCCCTCCACTTT; CDR3: CASRDRSNSPLHF
J: TRBJ1-4; D: TRBD1; V: TRBV12-3/TRBV12-4; size: -; DNA: TGTGCCAGCAGTTTAAGAGGGGGCGAAAAACTGTTTTTT; CDR3: CASSLRGGEKLFF
J: TRBJ2-7; D: -; V: TRBV19; size: -; DNA: TGTGCCAGTAGTATCAGCCCAGGGGAAATTTCCTACGAGCAGTACTTC; CDR3: CASSISPGEISYEQYF
J: TRBJ2-7; D: -; V: TRBV7-9; size: -; DNA: TGTGCCAGCAGCTTGGGCCCGACCGGCGAGCAGTACTTC; CDR3: CASSLGPTGEQYF
J: TRBJ2-5; D: TRBD1; V: TRBV18; size: -; DNA: TGTGCCAGCTCACCGGGACAGATCCAAGAGACCCAGTACTTC; CDR3: CASSPGQIQETQYF
J: TRBJ1-6; D: TRBD1; V: TRBV7-9; size: large; DNA: TGTGCCAGCAGCTCCCACGATCGGCAGGGGACAGGTTCACCCCTCCACTTT; CDR3: CASSSHDRQGTGSPLHF
J: TRBJ1-4; D: -; V: TRBV7-9; size: few; DNA: TGTGCCAGCAGTCAAGAAAAACTGTTTTTT; CDR3: CASSQEKLFF
J: TRBJ2-3; D: TRBD2; V: TRBV5-1; size: -; DNA: TGCGCCAGCACGGGACTAGTGAACACAGATACGCAGTATTTT; CDR3: CASTGLVNTDTQYF
J: TRBJ2-7; D: -; V: TRBV24-1; size: -; DNA: TGTGCCTCTCAAAGGGGGGACTACCCCTACGAGCAGTACTTC; CDR3: CASQRGDYPYEQYF
J: TRBJ2-7; D: -; V: TRBV3-1/TRBV3-2; size: -; DNA: TGTGCCAGCAGCCAATTGGCAGGGGCGACCTACGAGCAGTACTTC; CDR3: CASSQLAGATYEQYF
J: TRBJ2-1; D: TRBD1; V: TRBV29-1; size: once; DNA: TGCAGCGCCGAGGGACAGGGAGTGGTCGGGCAGTTCTTC; CDR3: CSAEGQGVVGQFF
J: TRBJ2-1; D: TRBD2; V: TRBV24-1; size: -; DNA: TGTGCCACCAGTGATCCAAGCGGGGGAGCTTACAATGAGCAGTTCTTC; CDR3: CATSDPSGGAYNEQFF
J: TRBJ1-6; D: -; V: TRBV5-6; size: once; DNA: TGTGCCAGCAGCTCAGACAGAATTTCCTATAATTCACCCCTCCACTTT; CDR3: CASSSDRISYNSPLHF
J: TRBJ1-6; D: -; V: TRBV4-1; size: -; DNA: TGCGCCAGCAGCCAGGTGTCTTGGGGAGGTGAATCACCCCTCCACTTT; CDR3: CASSQVSWGGESPLHF
J: TRBJ2-7; D: TRBD1; V: TRBV30; size: -; DNA: TGTGCCTGGAGTGTATATAGGACAGGGGGCCTCGGCGAGCAGTACTTC; CDR3: CAWSVYRTGGLGEQYF
J: TRBJ1-1; D: TRBD1; V: TRBV13; size: few; DNA: TGTGCCAGCAGCTTAGAGACAGGGATGAACACTGAAGCTTTCTTT; CDR3: CASSLETGMNTEAFF
J: TRBJ1-2; D: -; V: TRBV2; size: -; DNA: TGTGCCAGCAACAGGGCAAGTTATGGAGATGGCTACACCTTC; CDR3: CASNRASYGDGYTF
J: TRBJ2-1; D: -; V: TRBV6-4; size: -; DNA: TGTGCCAGCAGTGACGAGGCGGGGGCTTGGAATGAGCAGTTCTTC; CDR3: CASSDEAGAWNEQFF
J: TRBJ1-2; D: TRBD1; V: TRBV2; size: -; DNA: TGTGCCAGCAGTGATCCACAGGGGGCAGGCTATGGCTACACCTTC; CDR3: CASSDPQGAGYGYTF
J: TRBJ1-2; D: TRBD1; V: TRBV24-1; size: -; DNA: TGTGCCACCAGTGATAACAGGGGGCCTAACTATGGCTACACCTTC; CDR3: CATSDNRGPNYGYTF
J: TRBJ1-6; D: -; V: TRBV4-2; size: -; DNA: TGTGCCAACCCCACCAATGGGGCAGGGTCACCCCTCCACTTT; CDR3: CANPTNGAGSPLHF
J: TRBJ2-7; D: -; V: TRBV5-4; size: -; DNA: TGTGCCAGCAGCTCTCAGGGGCCTTCCTACGAGCAGTACTTC; CDR3: CASSSQGPSYEQYF
J: TRBJ1-1; D: TRBD1; V: TRBV7-3; size: -; DNA: TGTGCCAGCAGCCCAGTCCCGGGACAGACTGTGAACACTGAAGCTTTCTTT; CDR3: CASSPVPGQTVNTEAFF